The 31 T cell receptor beta chains below all came from one sample that was sequenced in a study of T cells in localized non-small cell lung cancer. Clones were sequenced by immunoSEQ multiplex PCR, and TCRdb holds only the in-frame ones, with some missing. The data hold 40,000 to 65,000 clones, with about 88% observed a single time. Sequences were derived from PBMCs, sampled before any cancer treatment. The receptor source for this set is a female donor with stage II lung adenocarcinoma.

This clone has a single count. The chain has TRBV6-5 and TRBJ1-1, with D tentatively TRBD1 (5 bases). The length of the CDR3 is 13 residues. V lost 8 bases to trimming and J lost 3 bases, with 13 bases between them. The germline V gene has CDR1 MNHEY and CDR2 SVGAGI. CDR3 in DNA: TGTGCCAGCTCTCGGGGCCTTGACACTGAAGCTTTCTTT. This sequence encodes CASSRGLDTEAFF.

The chain uses TRBV6-1 and TRBJ1-6; D is possibly TRBD1 (6 bases). The germline V gene encodes CDR1 MNHNS and CDR2 SASEGT. The ends were cut back, 4 bases at V and 4 bases at J, with 14 bases in the middle. The CDR3 has 16 amino acids. CDR3 sequence (DNA): TGTGCCAGCAGTGGGGGGGGCACGGGATATAATTCACCCCTCCACTTT. Amino acids: CASSGGGTGYNSPLHF.

The rearrangement links TRBV2 to TRBJ2-7, with D unresolved. Per germline, CDR1 SNHLY and CDR2 FYNNEI. The V end was cut by 4 bases, the J end by 4 bases, with 11 bases between. The CDR3 length is 13 residues. The CDR3: CASSGLTVYEQYF. DNA of the CDR3: TGTGCCAGCAGTGGACTTACCGTATACGAGCAGTACTTC.

The chain is built from TRBV19 and TRBJ2-2; maybe TRBD1 (5 bases). Per germline, CDR1 LNHDA and CDR2 SQIVND (reference sequence). V was shortened by 5 bases and J by 8 bases, with 15 bases between the two germline ends. The CDR3 is 14 residues long. The CDR3 sequence: CASSGAVPRGELFF. CDR3 bases: TGTGCCAGTAGTGGGGCGGTTCCGAGAGGGGAGCTGTTTTTT.

Note on this clone: One end of the junction does not line up with germline, which may come from a read error. This chain links TRBV12-5 with TRBJ2-1; possible D gene TRBD1, 5 bases. The CDR3 covers 11 residues. CDR1 and CDR2 from the germline V gene are LGHNT and FRNRAP. The DNA of the CDR3 is TGTGCTAGTGGTTACCGGGCAGGGTGGGTCTTC. Its translation is CASGYRAGWVF.

The rearrangement links TRBV6-1 to TRBJ1-5; no clear D gene. This CDR3 has 16 residues. Per germline, CDR1 MNHNS and CDR2 SASEGT. V was trimmed by 2 bases and J by 1 base, leaving 12 bases between them. The DNA of the CDR3 is TGTGCCAGCAGTGAATTTCTGGTTGGGAGCAATCAGCCCCAGCATTTT. Encoded protein: CASSEFLVGSNQPQHF.

The chain links TRBV5-1 to TRBJ2-5, with 11 bases aligning to TRBD1. The CDR3 totals 16 residues. Per germline, CDR1 SGHRS and CDR2 YFSETQ. With 2 bases clipped from V and 2 bases from J, the junction kept 5 bases outside the gene matches. The CDR3 DNA reads TGCGCCAGCAGCTTAGGAGGGACAGGGGGGCAAGAGACCCAGTACTTC. It is translated as CASSLGGTGGQETQYF.

The chain recombines TRBV6-5 with TRBJ2-4; D not resolved. Trimming shortened V by 0 bases and J by 0 bases, and 9 bases separated the two germline ends. This CDR3 comprises 16 residues. Germline V gene sequence: CDR1 MNHEY, CDR2 SVGAGI. The CDR3 DNA reads TGTGCCAGCAGTTACTCGAGCCCGATAGCCAAAAACATTCAGTACTTC. This gives the protein CASSYSSPIAKNIQYF.

V gene TRBV16 combines with J gene TRBJ1-1; D unresolved. This CDR3 region has 12 residues. Trimming removed 3 bases at V and 1 base at J, with 3 bases between. Germline CDR1 is KGHSY and CDR2 is FQNENV. In nucleotides, the CDR3 is TGTGCCAGCAGCCATGGGAACACTGAAGCTTTCTTT. It encodes CASSHGNTEAFF.

The chain couples TRBV2 to TRBJ2-7; 9 bases fit TRBD1. J was trimmed by 6 bases and V by 6 bases; bases with no gene match: 9. Per the germline V gene, CDR1 is SNHLY and CDR2 is FYNNEI. The CDR3 contains 14 residues. The CDR3 loop reads CASRGTGKVGEQYF. For the CDR3, the DNA is TGTGCCAGCAGGGGGACAGGGAAAGTTGGCGAGCAGTACTTC.

This chain connects TRBV2 to TRBJ2-2; D is ambiguous. CDR1 is SNHLY and CDR2 is FYNNEI in the germline V gene. The germline V and J ends were trimmed by 6 bases and 5 bases, with 10 bases remaining between them. The CDR3 length is 13 residues. The CDR3 region is CASSPPRTGELFF. CDR3 coding DNA: TGTGCCAGCAGCCCCCCACGTACCGGGGAGCTGTTTTTT.

This chain connects TRBV5-8 to TRBJ2-2; TRBD2 matches at 12 bases. V shed 3 bases, J shed 4 bases, and the junction held 1 base outside the gene matches. In germline, CDR1 is SGHTS, CDR2 YDEGEE. The CDR3 is 15 amino acids. This chain's CDR3 is CASSSGLAGTGELFF. The CDR3 region has the DNA TGTGCCAGCAGCTCGGGACTAGCGGGCACCGGGGAGCTGTTTTTT.

The chain is built from TRBV9 and TRBJ1-1; possibly TRBD1 for D (5 bases). Germline V gives CDR1 SGDLS, CDR2 YYNGEE. The CDR3 is 15 amino acids. Trimming removed 0 bases from V and 3 bases from J, with 12 bases in between. The CDR3 spells CASSVALGLYTEAFF. The CDR3 DNA reads as TGTGCCAGCAGCGTAGCTCTGGGGCTCTACACTGAAGCTTTCTTT.

This chain connects TRBV19 to TRBJ1-1; tentatively, D is TRBD1 (6 bases). Trimming left V 6 bases short and J 4 bases short, with 12 bases between. CDR3 length: 13 residues. CDR1 is LNHDA and CDR2 is SQIVND in the germline V gene (reference sequence). CDR3 sequence reads: CASSLQGVTEAFF. The CDR3 bases are TGTGCCAGTAGCCTACAGGGAGTCACTGAAGCTTTCTTT.

The chain links TRBV2 to TRBJ2-1; D is possibly TRBD1 (6 bases). This CDR3 contains 13 residues. Trimming left V 6 bases short and J 12 bases short, with 18 bases between. CDR1 and CDR2 (germline): SNHLY, FYNNEI. The CDR3 reads CASSRGQLDVQFF. In nucleotides, the CDR3 is TGTGCCAGCAGCAGGGGCCAATTAGACGTGCAGTTCTTC. The whole variable domain, filled in from reference TRBV2 and TRBJ2-1, reads EPEVTQTPSHQVTQMGQEVILRCVPISNHLYFYWYRQILGQKVEFLVSFYNNEISEKSEIFDDQFSVERPDGSNFTLKIRSTKLEDSAMYFCASSRGQLDVQFFGPGTRLTVL.

V is TRBV2 and J is TRBJ2-1, with D possibly matching TRBD1 (5 bases). V lost 8 bases to trimming and J lost 4 bases, with 12 bases between them. From germline, CDR1 is SNHLY and CDR2 FYNNEI. CDR3 length: 13 amino acids. The CDR3 spells CASYAGQYNEQFF. CDR3 nucleotide sequence: TGTGCCAGCTATGCAGGGCAATACAATGAGCAGTTCTTC.

The chain links TRBV2 to TRBJ2-1; 10 bases map to TRBD1. The CDR3 has 13 residues. Losses at the gene ends were 6 bases for V and 8 bases for J; bases not matched to a gene: 4. Germline CDR1 and CDR2: SNHLY and FYNNEI. The CDR3 sequence is CASRGQGQDEQFF. The CDR3 region has the DNA TGTGCCAGCAGGGGACAGGGGCAGGATGAGCAGTTCTTC. Full variable domain (rest looked up from reference TRBV2 and TRBJ2-1): EPEVTQTPSHQVTQMGQEVILRCVPISNHLYFYWYRQILGQKVEFLVSFYNNEISEKSEIFDDQFSVERPDGSNFTLKIRSTKLEDSAMYFCASRGQGQDEQFFGPGTRLTVL.

This chain uses TRBV29-1 with TRBJ2-3; 8 bases align to TRBD2. V lost 6 bases and J lost 3; bases outside the gene matches: 8. Germline CDR1 is SQVTM and CDR2 is ANQGSEA. The CDR3 runs 14 residues. CDR3 nucleotide sequence: TGCAGCGTCGTCCCGGGACTAGAAACAGATACGCAGTATTTT. Translating it yields CSVVPGLETDTQYF.

This rearrangement joins TRBV15 to TRBJ2-1; TRBD2 is a possible D gene (6 bases). The V end was cut by 6 bases, the J end by 8 bases, with 14 bases between. The CDR3 has 13 amino acids. Germline V gene sequence: CDR1 LNHNV, CDR2 YYDKDF (reference sequence). The CDR3 DNA reads TGTGCCACCAGTCGTTGGGGAGGCGATGAGCAGTTCTTC. Protein: CATSRWGGDEQFF.

This clone was seen a few times. This chain uses TRBV28 with TRBJ1-1; possible D gene TRBD1, 5 bases. V dropped 1 base and J dropped 5 bases, with 11 bases sitting between them. The CDR3 loop spans 14 amino acids. CDR1 and CDR2 (germline): MDHEN, SYDVKM. CDR3 nucleotides: TGTGCCAGCAGTTTATCTTTCGAGGGGACTGAAGCTTTCTTT. Translated, it gives CASSLSFEGTEAFF.

This chain links TRBV6-1 with TRBJ1-1; 9 nucleotides align to TRBD1. Germline V CDR1 and CDR2: MNHNS, SASEGT. The J segment lost 1 base and the V segment lost 6 bases, leaving 6 bases of the junction unmatched. This CDR3 is 15 amino acids long. The CDR3 nucleotides are TGTGCCAGCAGACGGGACAGGGTATCGAACACTGAAGCTTTCTTT. This encodes CASRRDRVSNTEAFF.

The CDR3 is CASSQEGTGSYYEQYF. The CDR3, as DNA: TGCGCCAGCAGCCAAGAAGGTACGGGTTCCTACTACGAGCAGTACTTC. The chain has TRBV4-1 and TRBJ2-7; D is ambiguous. V lost 0 bases and J lost 3, with 15 bases in between. Per germline, CDR1 MGHRA and CDR2 YSYEKL. This CDR3 has 16 residues.

The genes are TRBV10-3 and TRBJ1-2; unclear D gene. This CDR3 is built from 13 residues. Germline V gene sequence: CDR1 ENHRY, CDR2 SYGVKD. V was trimmed by 8 bases and J by 0 bases, leaving 10 bases between them. CDR3: CAISPDPNYGYTF. The CDR3 DNA reads as TGTGCCATCTCCCCGGACCCTAACTATGGCTACACCTTC.

The chain combines TRBV18 with TRBJ1-1, with D unresolved. The CDR3 covers 15 residues. Germline assignment: CDR1 KGHSH and CDR2 LQKENI. V was pared by 1 base and J by 5 bases, with 14 bases between. In nucleotides, the CDR3 is TGTGCCAGCTCACCACTCACGGGAAAAGGGACTGAAGCTTTCTTT. This encodes CASSPLTGKGTEAFF.

The sample holds a few counts of this clone. The gene calls are TRBV2 and TRBJ1-1, with 8 bases that match TRBD1. Per the germline V gene, CDR1 is SNHLY and CDR2 is FYNNEI. The CDR3 totals 16 residues. V trimming: 6 bases; J trimming: 5 bases; junction bases outside the gene matches: 14. The CDR3 nucleotides read TGTGCCAGCAGCCCTGGAGATCGACAGGGGAAGACTGAAGCTTTCTTT. Amino acids: CASSPGDRQGKTEAFF.

The V call is TRBV5-1, the J call TRBJ1-1, with 9 bases lining up with TRBD1. Losses at the gene ends were 4 bases for V and 0 bases for J; bases not matched to a gene: 16. This CDR3 comprises 19 residues. Germline CDR1 SGHRS, CDR2 YFSETQ. In DNA form, the CDR3 reads TGCGCCAGCAGCCTCCAAACCGGGACAGGGATCTACATGAACACTGAAGCTTTCTTT. Its translation: CASSLQTGTGIYMNTEAFF.

This clone was counted a single time. V usage is TRBV7-8 and J usage is TRBJ2-7, with TRBD1 as a possible D gene (6 bases). The CDR3 runs to 14 residues. Germline V CDR1 and CDR2: SGHVS, FQNEAQ. Trimming cost V 1 base and J 2 bases, with 9 bases left between them. The CDR3 sequence: CASSLGGQPYEQYF. The DNA of the CDR3 is TGTGCCAGCAGCTTAGGGGGGCAACCCTACGAGCAGTACTTC. Filled out from reference TRBV7-8 and TRBJ2-7, the complete variable domain reads GAGVSQSPRYKVAKRGQDVALRCDPISGHVSLFWYQQALGQGPEFLTYFQNEAQLDKSGLPSDRFFAERPEGSVSTLKIQRTQQEDSAVYLCASSLGGQPYEQYFGPGTRLTVT.

The gene calls are TRBV29-1 and TRBJ1-2; a possible D gene is TRBD1 (6 bases). The ends were cut back, 1 base at V and 6 bases at J, with 12 bases in the middle. This CDR3 is built from 13 residues. CDR1 is SQVTM, CDR2 ANQGSEA, per germline. The CDR3 sequence: CSVEGTELNGYTF. CDR3 nucleotides: TGCAGCGTTGAAGGGACAGAATTAAATGGCTACACCTTC.

The chain combines TRBV19 with TRBJ1-4; D possibly corresponds to TRBD1 (6 bases). The CDR3 spans 12 residues. The V end lost 9 bases, the J end lost 8 bases, and 13 bases lay between the germline ends. Per the germline V gene, CDR1 is LNHDA and CDR2 is SQIVND (reference sequence). In DNA, the CDR3 is TGTGCCAGCCGTAGGACAGCCGAAAAACTGTTTTTT. It encodes CASRRTAEKLFF.

The CDR3 protein is CATSRERGVRPDTQYF. In DNA, the CDR3 is TGTGCCACCAGCAGAGAAAGGGGGGTCCGCCCAGATACGCAGTATTTT. This sequence joins TRBV15 and TRBJ2-3; D may match TRBD1 or TRBD2 (6 bases each). Germline V gene lookup returns CDR1 LNHNV and CDR2 YYDKDF (reference sequence). Between the trimmed V and J ends, which lost 0 bases and 4 bases, there was a span of 14 bases. The CDR3 runs 16 residues. The full variable domain, in which reference TRBV15 and TRBJ2-3 provide the parts outside the CDR3, is DAMVIQNPRYQVTQFGKPVTLSCSQTLNHNVMYWYQQKSSQAPKLLFHYYDKDFNNEADTPDNFQSRRPNTSFCFLDIRSPGLGDTAMYLCATSRERGVRPDTQYFGPGTRLTVL.

J is TRBJ1-2 and V is TRBV9, with D tentatively TRBD1 (5 bases). This CDR3 contains 13 residues. Trimming took 4 bases from V and 3 from J, leaving 10 bases between them. CDR1 and CDR2 (germline): SGDLS, YYNGEE. CDR3 in amino acids: CASSITGDYGYTF. Here the CDR3 DNA reads TGTGCCAGCAGCATTACAGGAGACTATGGCTACACCTTC.